This T cell receptor beta chain was found in a study of T cell responses to AZD1222 COVID-19 vaccine. Sequencing was performed with immunoSEQ multiplex PCR; in TCRdb, only in-frame clones are kept and a portion is missing. The sample yields 110,000 or so clones, 75% to 90% seen once. Germline assignment: CDR1 SNHLY and CDR2 FYNNEI. The CDR3 is made up of 14 amino acids. Between the trimmed V and J ends, which lost 11 bases and 5 bases, there was a span of 21 bases. The chain couples TRBV2 to TRBJ1-2; weak D call: TRBD1 (5 bases). The receptor's source is an adult who received the AZD1222 COVID-19 vaccine. Specimen: peripheral blood, collected 28 days after the second AZD1222 dose. As DNA, the CDR3 is TGTGCCCGCGACGCCCTGGGACGGGAATATGGCTACACCTTC. It codes for CARDALGREYGYTF.